This TCR beta chain originates from a study of T cell responses to AZD1222 COVID-19 vaccine. Points from the study as a whole: A mostly white British donor set with more females was recruited, and clonal diversity was possibly underestimated. Repertoires were sampled only after the peak T cell response. Nearly half of spike-specific TCRs reportedly target unmutated variant regions. Seropositive at baseline were only a handful of AZD1222 recipients.

As concerns this clone: Its cognate antigen is unknown.

Profiling relied on immunoSEQ multiplex PCR, and the TCRdb table lists in-frame clones only, not all of them. The sample includes approximately 94,000 clones, 80% to 90% seen only once; the top ten take 4% to 5%. The V gene lost 5 bases and the J gene lost 4 bases, with 18 bases spanning the gap. Germline V lookup: CDR1 SGHTA, CDR2 FQGNSA. This CDR3 region has 16 residues. This receptor was obtained from an adult in good health. J is TRBJ2-1 and V is TRBV7-2; a weak D match, TRBD2 (6 bases). Specimen: peripheral blood, collected on day 0 of MenACWY control vaccination. The CDR3 loop reads CASSPGIAGRYNEQFF. DNA for the CDR3: TGTGCCAGCAGCCCAGGGATTGCGGGGCGGTACAATGAGCAGTTCTTC.